The entry below gives a single TCR beta chain sequence along with its context. The sample holds a few counts of this clone. The antigen it binds to is not known. Base qualities are missing; no much larger clone stands one base away. This specimen comes from a study of cytomegalovirus exposure and HLA in healthy donors (dated by TCRdb to about 2017). Broadly, across the study: According to an earlier analysis of 587 of the donors, about 179 million T cells yielded roughly 110 million unique TCR beta sequences and about 280 Gb of sequence data. To predict cytomegalovirus infection status, the study combined high-throughput TCR immunosequencing, statistical association of individual TCRs with disease status, and machine learning. The number of donors typed differed by locus, with about 629-630 for A, B, C, DRB1 and DQB1, more than 500 for DQA1, approximately 580 for DPA1, and 400 to 490 for DPB1. In a later genetic analysis, genome-wide SNP genotypes for 398 of the 666 donors were used, and that subset was treated as a discovery cohort. Class I and class II HLA loci were covered by the typing at four-digit resolution. The genetic ancestry cluster associated with self-reported Caucasian donors included 81% of the 398 genotyped donors. Every discovery cohort repertoire had been produced on one sequencing platform. Several DR-DQ haplotypes were treated as single units for association and clustering because of strong linkage in the cohort. Besides the first cohort of roughly 660 subjects, a separate validation cohort made up of 95 to 150 different subjects was used. An early release covering 550 to 700 HLA-typed donors comprised approximately 290 gigabases of sequencing data and around 80 million unique TCR sequences. Rather than using new phenotypic data, the later analysis identified candidate immune exposures from TCR beta sequences and from how often those sequences occurred across donors. The T cell repertoires of 666 subjects were profiled by immunosequencing and related to cytomegalovirus serostatus. To decide whether each TCR beta V gene segment behaved as functional or pseudogenic, an earlier analysis of some 580 of the donors relied on high-throughput TCR beta sequencing. Across approximately 400 genotyped donors of the cohort, an average of roughly 200,000 unique TCR beta nucleotide sequences per donor were sequenced, and about a sixth of those sequences were non-productive. In a later analysis, previously published TCR beta repertoires from fewer than 750 donors were re-analyzed and high-resolution HLA genotyping was added so that TCR occurrence patterns could be studied. Alongside the repertoire data, information on donor age, sex, ethnicity and CMV serostatus was compiled. The study aimed to test whether cataloging public T cell receptors could reveal signatures of past pathogen exposure.

On the study overall, not on this receptor specifically: Because HLA typing was missing for some donors at each locus, association tests included only the typed subset. Several of the top co-occurrence clusters appeared to be linked to parvovirus B19, influenza, CMV and Epstein-Barr virus, according to a later analysis. A further reported finding was that TCR beta sequences accurately predicted the HLA-A and HLA-B alleles for most subjects in the first cohort. When HLA alleles, especially DR and DQ, strongly co-occurred, TCR associations were difficult to assign to individual alleles. For the cohort, immune exposure information was limited to CMV serostatus. An association between a missense DCLRE1C variant and V-gene and J-gene trimming of TCR beta chains was found in a later genetic analysis and replicated in an independent cohort. Most TCR sequences were observed very rarely across donors, whereas some public TCRs were present in many individuals. Because counts were too low, some 16 rarely observed V segments, including chromosome 9 orphons, were excluded from the earlier analysis of several hundred of the donors. Presence/absence analyses assumed roughly uniform sequencing depth across donors, an assumption that may not hold. Compared with the 666-donor mean, donors in an Asian-associated ancestry cluster had fewer N-insertions in productive TCRs, according to a later genetic analysis. In the study, around 160 TCR beta chains were listed as associated with cytomegalovirus. Only TCR beta chains were sequenced in this cohort, and the absence of alpha or paired-chain data limited detectable features. According to the authors, the approach could potentially be generalized to other disease states and immunological phenotypes. Some IMGT-functional V segments, including TRBV6-2 and TRBV6-3, could not be distinguished by the 87-base-pair reads and were therefore excluded. A cluster of highly shared sequence variants was judged likely to be a technical artifact of the sequencing pipeline. In a later analysis, TCR association rates were found to vary across HLA loci, with the most associated TCRs seen for DRB1 alleles and the fewest for HLA-C alleles. The classifier was reported to diagnose cytomegalovirus status with high specificity and sensitivity in both the original cohort and the validation cohort. A few of the identified cytomegalovirus-associated TCR beta chains were confirmed in vitro to be specific for cytomegalovirus antigens. In an earlier analysis of 500 to 650 of the donors, most TCR beta V segments appeared in productive rearrangements about 87% or about 30% of the time, broadly matching IMGT annotations. Linkage disequilibrium might explain the correlated functional status among segregating V segments, but an unknown experimental factor could not be excluded. Compared with equally common non-associated chains, HLA-associated TCR beta chains in a later analysis were more clonally expanded and had lower generation probabilities. A later analysis associated about 17,000 TCR beta sequences with specific HLA alleles at a false discovery rate of 0.05. According to a later analysis, most CMV-associated TCR beta chains appeared to be HLA-restricted, and the HLA associations seemed to be driven largely by CMV exposure.

The library relied on the immunoSEQ multiplex PCR assay. A mixture of 60 forward primers for TCR Vbeta segments and 13 reverse primers for TCR Jbeta segments was used in the multiplex PCR. The CDR3 region of rearranged TCR beta genes was amplified from genomic DNA by a multiplex PCR assay. On the Illumina HiSeq System, the amplified TCR beta libraries were sequenced as 87-base-pair reads. The study's own analysis went as follows. A later analysis counted approximately 74 million unique TCR beta chains across the 670 or so repertoires, and approximately 11 million of these chains were shared by at least two donors. A nearest-neighbor algorithm error-corrected the raw reads and collapsed the reads into unique sequences, merging closely related sequences to remove PCR and sequencing errors. To assign V, D and J gene segments, CDR3 sequences were aligned to IMGT reference sequences. For a sequence to be retained, at least a six-nucleotide match to both a V gene segment and a J gene segment was required. Rearrangements were classified as productive when the CDR3 lacked stop codons and remained in frame with V and J, and all other rearrangements were classified as non-productive. Following IMGT convention, CDR3 was defined as the stretch from the second conserved V-encoded cysteine up to the conserved J-encoded phenylalanine. In an earlier analysis of approximately 590 of the donors, sequences lacking an unambiguous match to a single V gene segment were excluded. In an earlier analysis of about 590 of the donors, a V segment was called functional when productive rearrangements were above 56.7%, and segregating when the standard deviation between donors exceeded 5%. A statistical classification framework was developed to diagnose cytomegalovirus status using the catalog of TCR beta chain sequences. In a later analysis, TCR nucleotide sequences were compared against IMGT/GENE-DB human TR gene sequences so that V and J genes could be assigned. The TCRdist pipeline was used in a later analysis to assign CDR3 sequences and most-parsimonious VDJ recombination scenarios. A later analysis defined each TCR beta chain by its CDR3 amino acid sequence plus V-gene family, and excluded reads lacking a unique V-gene family. To address suspected cross-contamination and a sequencing artifact, a later analysis removed 592 highly shared, low-generation-probability nucleotide sequences. In a later analysis, a clonal expansion index was calculated for each public chain from normalized within-repertoire ranks of inferred template counts. Generation probabilities in a later analysis came from a VDJ recombination model fitted to out-of-frame rearrangements, and those results were checked against IGoR. In a later analysis, hypergeometric tests were used to score TCR-TCR, TCR-HLA and TCR-CMV co-occurrence, with a repertoire-size bias correction applied to TCR pairs. False discovery rates were estimated in a later analysis by permuting HLA or CMV assignments 20 times. In a later analysis, co-occurring TCRs were grouped using DBSCAN, with TCRdist sequence similarity added in when clustering inside HLA-allele-positive subsets. Repertoires with fewer than 30,000 or more than 120,000 public chains, plus five repertoires with anomalous nucleotide sharing, were excluded from co-occurrence clustering. Held by TCRdb, this immuneACCESS table contains in-frame sequences only and omits some clones. Under half of the omission traces to an unresolved V gene where checked; the cause of the rest is unknown. Clonal size and the V and J genes are those of that table, whereas D and trimming came from the DNA. The sample includes approximately 130,000 clones, with about 71% observed a single time. Around 2.7% of the sample rests with the top ten.

In total, roughly 670 healthy bone marrow donors made up the cohort. At the time of sampling, all cohort members were nominally healthy, though unrecorded immune exposures were likely present. The donor was CMV seropositive and was included in the group of 250 to 350 seropositive cohort members. A peripheral blood sample was provided by each donor, and peripheral blood mononuclear cells were used for TCR beta sequencing. The Qiagen DNeasy Blood Extraction Kit was used to extract genomic DNA from the blood cell samples. From the cysteine up to the phenylalanine, the CDR3 has a length of 13 residues. Just the 39-base CDR3 DNA is kept, in frame starting at base 1. V and J lose 5 bases and 2 bases, and a span of 8 bases separates them. CDR1 is given as MNHEY and CDR2 as SVGAGI, both from the germline V gene.

The sequence derives from a woman aged 55 to 70 in good health and CMV-seropositive. Recombination joined TRBV6-5 with TRBJ2-3, with no D gene named confidently. Sequenced material: PBMCs. The CDR3 amino acid sequence is: CASSRHLTDTQYF. The nucleotide sequence reads TGTGCCAGCAGTAGACATCTCACAGATACGCAGTATTTT.